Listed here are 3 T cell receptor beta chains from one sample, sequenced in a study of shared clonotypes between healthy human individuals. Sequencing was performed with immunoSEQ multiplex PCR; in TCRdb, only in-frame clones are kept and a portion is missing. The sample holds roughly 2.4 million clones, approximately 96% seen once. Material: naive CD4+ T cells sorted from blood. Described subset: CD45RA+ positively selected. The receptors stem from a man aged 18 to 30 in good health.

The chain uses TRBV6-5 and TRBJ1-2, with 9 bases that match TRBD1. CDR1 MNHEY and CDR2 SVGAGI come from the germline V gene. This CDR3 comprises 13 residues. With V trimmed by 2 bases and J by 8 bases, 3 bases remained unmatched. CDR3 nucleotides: TGTGCCAGCAGTTACGGGACAGGGAGAGGCTACACCTTC. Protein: CASSYGTGRGYTF.

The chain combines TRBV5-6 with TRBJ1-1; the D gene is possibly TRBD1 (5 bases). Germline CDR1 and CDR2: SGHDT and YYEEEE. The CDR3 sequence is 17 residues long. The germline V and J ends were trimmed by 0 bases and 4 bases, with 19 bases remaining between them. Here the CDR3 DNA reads TGTGCCAGCAGCTTGGTTACGCAGGGTGTCTGGAGCACTGAAGCTTTCTTT. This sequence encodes CASSLVTQGVWSTEAFF.

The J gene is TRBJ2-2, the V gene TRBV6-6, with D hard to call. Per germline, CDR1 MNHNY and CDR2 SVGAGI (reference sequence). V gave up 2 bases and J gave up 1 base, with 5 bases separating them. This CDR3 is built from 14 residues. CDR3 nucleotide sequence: TGTGCCAGCAGTTACAGGAGGAACACCGGGGAGCTGTTTTTT. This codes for CASSYRRNTGELFF.